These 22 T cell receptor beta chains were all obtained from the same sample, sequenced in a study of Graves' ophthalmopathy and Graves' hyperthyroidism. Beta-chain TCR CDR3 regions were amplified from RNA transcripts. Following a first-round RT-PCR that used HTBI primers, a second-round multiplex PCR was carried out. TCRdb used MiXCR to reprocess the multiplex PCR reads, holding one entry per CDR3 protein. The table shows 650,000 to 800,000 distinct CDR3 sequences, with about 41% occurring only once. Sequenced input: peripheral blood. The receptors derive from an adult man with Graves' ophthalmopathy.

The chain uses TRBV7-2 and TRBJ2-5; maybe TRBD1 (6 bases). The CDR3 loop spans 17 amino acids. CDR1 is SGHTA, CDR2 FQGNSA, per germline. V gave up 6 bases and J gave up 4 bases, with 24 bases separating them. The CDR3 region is CASRGSQGSSLVETQYF. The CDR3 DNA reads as TGTGCCAGCAGGGGTTCACAGGGTTCCTCTTTGGTAGAGACCCAGTACTTC.

Here the CDR3 DNA reads TGTGCCATCAGGGGGACAGCTGAAAAACTGTTTTTT. It is translated as CAIRGTAEKLFF. V usage is TRBV10-3 and J usage is TRBJ1-4; 7 nucleotides match TRBD1. V dropped 6 bases and J dropped 7; count of bases not matched to a gene: 2. The CDR3 sequence is 12 residues long. Germline V gene sequence: CDR1 ENHRY, CDR2 SYGVKD.

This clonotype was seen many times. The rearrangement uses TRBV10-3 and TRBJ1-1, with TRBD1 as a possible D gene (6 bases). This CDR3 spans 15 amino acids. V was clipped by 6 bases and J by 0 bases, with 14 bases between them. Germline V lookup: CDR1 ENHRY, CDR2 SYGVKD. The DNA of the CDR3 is TGTGCCATCAGAGGGGGACTGGCCATGAACACTGAAGCTTTCTTT. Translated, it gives CAIRGGLAMNTEAFF.

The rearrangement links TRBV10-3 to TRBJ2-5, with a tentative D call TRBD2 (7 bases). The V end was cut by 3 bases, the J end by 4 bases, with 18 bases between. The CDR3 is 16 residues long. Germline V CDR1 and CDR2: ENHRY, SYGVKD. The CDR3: CAISEDGGRGRETQYF. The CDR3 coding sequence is TGTGCCATCAGTGAAGACGGGGGCCGCGGGAGAGAGACCCAGTACTTC.

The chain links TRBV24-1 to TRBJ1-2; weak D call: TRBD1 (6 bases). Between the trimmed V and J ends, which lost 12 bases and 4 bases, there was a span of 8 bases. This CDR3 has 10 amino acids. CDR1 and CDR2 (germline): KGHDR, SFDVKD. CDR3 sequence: CARDIYGYTF. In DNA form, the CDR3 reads TGTGCCCGGGACATCTATGGCTACACCTTC.

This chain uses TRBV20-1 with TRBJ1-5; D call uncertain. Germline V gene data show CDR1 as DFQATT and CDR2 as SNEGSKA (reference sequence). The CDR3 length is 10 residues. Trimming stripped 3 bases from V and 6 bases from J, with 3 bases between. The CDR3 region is CSASGQPQHF. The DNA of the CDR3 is TGCAGTGCTAGTGGTCAGCCCCAGCATTTT.

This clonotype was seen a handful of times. The CDR3 DNA is TGTGCCAGCAGCACTCTGATTCAGGGGGACAAGACCCAGTACTTC. This translates into CASSTLIQGDKTQYF. This rearrangement joins TRBV14 to TRBJ2-5; 7 bases are shared with TRBD1. CDR3 size: 15 residues. Germline assignment: CDR1 SGHDN and CDR2 FVKESK. The trim removed 5 bases at V and 6 bases at J, leaving 12 bases unmatched. Using reference TRBV14 and TRBJ2-5 for the parts outside the CDR3, the full variable domain is EAGVTQFPSHSVIEKGQTVTLRCDPISGHDNLYWYRRVMGKEIKFLLHFVKESKQDESGMPNNRFLAERTGGTYSTLKVQPAELEDSGVYFCASSTLIQGDKTQYFGPGTRLLVL.

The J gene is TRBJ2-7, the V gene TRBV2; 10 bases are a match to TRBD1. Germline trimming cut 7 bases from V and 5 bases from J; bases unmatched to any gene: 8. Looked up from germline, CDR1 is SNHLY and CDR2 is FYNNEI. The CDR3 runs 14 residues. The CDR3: CASIAGTGDHEQYF. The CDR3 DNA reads TGTGCCAGCATTGCCGGGACAGGGGACCACGAGCAGTACTTC.

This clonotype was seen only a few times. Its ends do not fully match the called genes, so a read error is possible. In DNA form, the CDR3 reads TGTGCCAGCAGTTTGGGCAGGGCTCAGCCCCAGCATTTT. Amino acids: CASSLGRAQPQHF. V usage is TRBV24-1 and J usage is TRBJ1-5, with D tentatively TRBD1 (5 bases). CDR3 length: 13 residues. Germline V lookup: CDR1 KGHDR, CDR2 SFDVKD.

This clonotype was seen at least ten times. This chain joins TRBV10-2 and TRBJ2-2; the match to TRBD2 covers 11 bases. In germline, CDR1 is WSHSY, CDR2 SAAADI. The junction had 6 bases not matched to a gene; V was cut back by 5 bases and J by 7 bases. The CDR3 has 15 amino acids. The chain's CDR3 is CASSQGLAAGGELFF. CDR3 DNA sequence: TGCGCCAGCAGTCAGGGACTAGCGGCTGGCGGGGAGCTGTTTTTT.

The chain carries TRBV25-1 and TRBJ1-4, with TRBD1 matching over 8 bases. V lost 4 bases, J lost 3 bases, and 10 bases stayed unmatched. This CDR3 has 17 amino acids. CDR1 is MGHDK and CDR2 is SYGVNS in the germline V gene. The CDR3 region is CASSGGLSRGPNEKLFF. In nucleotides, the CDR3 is TGTGCCAGCAGTGGAGGCCTCAGCAGGGGGCCTAATGAAAAACTGTTTTTT.

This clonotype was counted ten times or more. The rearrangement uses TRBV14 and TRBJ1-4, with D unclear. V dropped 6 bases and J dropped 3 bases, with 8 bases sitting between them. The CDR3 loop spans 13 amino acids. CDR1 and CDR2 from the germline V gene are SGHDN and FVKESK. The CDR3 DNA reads TGTGCCAGCAGTTGGAGAGCTAATGAAAAACTGTTTTTT. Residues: CASSWRANEKLFF.

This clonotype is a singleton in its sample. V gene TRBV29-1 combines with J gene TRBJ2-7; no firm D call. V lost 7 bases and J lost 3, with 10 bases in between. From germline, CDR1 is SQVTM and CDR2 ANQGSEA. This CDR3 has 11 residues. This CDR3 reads CSAPSYYEQYF. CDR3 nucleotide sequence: TGCAGCGCCCCTTCATACTACGAGCAGTACTTC.

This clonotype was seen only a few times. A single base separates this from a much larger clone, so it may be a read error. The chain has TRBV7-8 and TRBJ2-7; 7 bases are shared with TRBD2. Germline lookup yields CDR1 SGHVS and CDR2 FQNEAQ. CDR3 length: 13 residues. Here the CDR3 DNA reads TGTGCCAGCAGCGCTAGCGGCCCCTACGAGCAGTGCTTC. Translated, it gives CASSASGPYEQCF.

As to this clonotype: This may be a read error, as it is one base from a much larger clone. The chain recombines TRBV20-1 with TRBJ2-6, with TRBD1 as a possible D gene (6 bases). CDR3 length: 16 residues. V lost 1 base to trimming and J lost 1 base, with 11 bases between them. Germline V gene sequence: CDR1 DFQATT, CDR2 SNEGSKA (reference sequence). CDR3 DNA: TGCAGTGCTAGAGGTTTCAGGGGTTCTGGGGCCAACGTCCTGACTTTC. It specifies CSARGFRGSGANVLTF.

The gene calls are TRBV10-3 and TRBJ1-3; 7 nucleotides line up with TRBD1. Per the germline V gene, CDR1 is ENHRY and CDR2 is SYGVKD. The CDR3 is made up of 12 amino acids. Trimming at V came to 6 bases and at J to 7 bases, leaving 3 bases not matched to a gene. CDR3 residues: CAIRIQGNTIYF. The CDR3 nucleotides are TGTGCCATCAGGATACAGGGGAACACCATATATTTT.

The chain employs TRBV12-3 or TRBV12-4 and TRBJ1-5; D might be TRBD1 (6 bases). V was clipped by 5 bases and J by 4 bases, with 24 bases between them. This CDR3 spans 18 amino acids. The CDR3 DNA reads TGTGCCAGCAGTGGGTACCAGGGGATGTCTAATGGAAATCAGCCCCAGCATTTT. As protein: CASSGYQGMSNGNQPQHF.

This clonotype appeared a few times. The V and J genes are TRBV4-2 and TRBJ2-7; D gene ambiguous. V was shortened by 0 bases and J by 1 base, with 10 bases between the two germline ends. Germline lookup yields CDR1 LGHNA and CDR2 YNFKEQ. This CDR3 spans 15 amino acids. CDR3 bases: TGTGCCAGCAGCCAAGAAATCACCGGTTCCTACGAGCAGTACTTC. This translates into CASSQEITGSYEQYF.

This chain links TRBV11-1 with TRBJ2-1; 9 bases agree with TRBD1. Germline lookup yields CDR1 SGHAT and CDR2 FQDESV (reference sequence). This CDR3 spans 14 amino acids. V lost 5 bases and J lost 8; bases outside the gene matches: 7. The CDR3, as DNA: TGTGCCAGCAGCGACCGGGACAGGGTACATGAGCAGTTCTTC. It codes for CASSDRDRVHEQFF.

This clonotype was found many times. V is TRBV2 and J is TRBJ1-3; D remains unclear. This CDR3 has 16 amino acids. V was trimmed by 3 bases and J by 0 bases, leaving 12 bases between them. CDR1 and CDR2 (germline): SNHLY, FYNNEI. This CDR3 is CASSDPPRSSGNTIYF. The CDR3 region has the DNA TGTGCCAGCAGTGACCCCCCGCGAAGCTCTGGAAACACCATATATTTT.

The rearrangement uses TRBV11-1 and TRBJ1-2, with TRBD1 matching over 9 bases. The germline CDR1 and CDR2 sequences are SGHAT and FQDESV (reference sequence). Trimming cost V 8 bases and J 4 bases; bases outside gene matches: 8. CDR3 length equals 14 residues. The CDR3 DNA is TGTGCCAGCGGTGGACAGGGGATCCCCTATGGCTACACCTTC. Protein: CASGGQGIPYGYTF.

CDR3 loop: CASSTHPGSLGEKLFF. Here the CDR3 DNA reads TGTGCCAGCAGCACTCATCCCGGGAGTCTCGGTGAAAAACTGTTTTTT. The rearrangement uses TRBV9 and TRBJ1-4; D gene uncertain. This CDR3 comprises 16 residues. Trimming took off 4 bases at V and 7 bases at J, with 20 bases between the two ends. Per the germline V gene, CDR1 is SGDLS and CDR2 is YYNGEE.